Presented here are 15 T cell receptor beta chains from one specimen sequenced in a study of vaccination and CD4 T cells after COVID-19. At the Johns Hopkins FTIC core, DNA taken from cultured CD4+ T cells was sequenced by way of the Oncomine TCR Beta short-read assay. TCRdb redid the calling of the PCR reads with MiXCR, one entry per CDR3 protein. The sample shows thousands of distinct CDR3 sequences, about 47% of them seen only once. Treatment given: approximately nine-day PBMC culture with coronavirus spike peptide pools or control peptides (ViraFEST assay). Before the COVID-19 pandemic (2011-2018), CD4+ T cells were obtained from the unexposed donor. For these receptors, no antigen is known. The sample taken for sequencing was CD4+ T cells from blood, cultured in vitro. The receptors come from a human donor in good health.

The CDR3 region has the DNA TGTGCCAGCAGCCCCGGACTGTCTGAGCAGTTCTTC. This codes for CASSPGLSEQFF. This chain joins TRBV7-2 and TRBJ2-1, with a tentative D call TRBD2 (5 bases). There are 12 residues in the CDR3. V lost 5 bases and J 9 bases, leaving 11 bases between the germline ends. Germline V lookup: CDR1 SGHTA, CDR2 FQGNSA. Combining the CDR3 with reference TRBV7-2 and TRBJ2-1 gives the whole variable domain GAGVSQSPSNKVTEKGKDVELRCDPISGHTALYWYRQSLGQGLEFLIYFQGNSAPDKSGLPSDRFSAERTGGSVSTLTIQRTQQEDSAVYLCASSPGLSEQFFGPGTRLTVL.

This clonotype showed up just once. The J gene is TRBJ2-5, the V gene TRBV27, with a weak D call TRBD1 (5 bases). V lost 9 bases and J 7 bases, leaving 15 bases between the germline ends. The CDR3 has 12 residues. The germline gives CDR1 MNHEY, CDR2 SMNVEV (reference sequence). The CDR3 protein is CASETRTGTQYF. The CDR3 DNA sequence: TGTGCCAGTGAAACCCGAACAGGGACCCAGTACTTC.

The rearrangement uses TRBV5-6 and TRBJ1-2; 7 nucleotides line up with TRBD1. After removal of 2 bases from V and 7 bases from J, the junction contained 11 bases not matched to a gene. This CDR3 contains 15 residues. CDR1 SGHDT and CDR2 YYEEEE come from the germline V gene. The CDR3, as DNA: TGTGCCAGCAGCTTTGGGACAGCCGGAGACCGTGGCTACACCTTC. Its protein product is CASSFGTAGDRGYTF.

The chain links TRBV6-1 to TRBJ2-1; no reliable D call. Germline assignment: CDR1 MNHNS and CDR2 SASEGT. With 8 bases removed from V and 0 bases from J, the gap between germline ends came to 8 bases. The CDR3 consists of 13 residues. The DNA for the CDR3 is TGTGCCAGCGAAGGCGTCTCCTACAATGAGCAGTTCTTC. It specifies CASEGVSYNEQFF.

The chain employs TRBV2 and TRBJ2-1; D is uncertain. The CDR3 contains 11 residues. Germline V lookup: CDR1 SNHLY, CDR2 FYNNEI. V lost 8 bases and J lost 5, with 7 bases in between. As DNA, the CDR3 is TGTGCCAGCCGGACGGACAATGAGCAGTTCTTC. Its translation: CASRTDNEQFF. Using reference TRBV2 and TRBJ2-1 for the parts outside the CDR3, the full variable domain is EPEVTQTPSHQVTQMGQEVILRCVPISNHLYFYWYRQILGQKVEFLVSFYNNEISEKSEIFDDQFSVERPDGSNFTLKIRSTKLEDSAMYFCASRTDNEQFFGPGTRLTVL.

This clonotype occurred a few times. V usage is TRBV10-1 and J usage is TRBJ1-2; tentative D call: TRBD1 (5 bases). The germline V and J ends were trimmed by 4 bases and 4 bases, with 10 bases remaining between them. The CDR3 contains 13 residues. Germline CDR1 and CDR2: WNHNN and SYGVQD (reference sequence). The CDR3 DNA sequence: TGCGCCAGCAGTGGTGGGGCCGCCTATGGCTACACCTTC. It specifies CASSGGAAYGYTF.

This chain links TRBV6-2 or TRBV6-3 with TRBJ2-3; D assignment may be TRBD1 or TRBD2 (5 bases each). The CDR3 has 14 residues. The V gene's germline CDR1 is MNHEY and CDR2 SVGEGT. V was clipped by 11 bases and J by 0 bases, with 15 bases between them. The CDR3, as DNA: TGTGCCGGTAAAAGAGGGGCGAGCACAGATACGCAGTATTTT. Translating it yields CAGKRGASTDTQYF.

The chain has TRBV7-8 and TRBJ1-5; TRBD1 is a possible D gene (5 bases). The CDR3 totals 17 residues. CDR1 and CDR2 (germline): SGHVS, FQNEAQ. V was pared by 1 base and J by 1 base, with 14 bases between. The CDR3: CASSLGRESWSNQPQHF. CDR3 nucleotide sequence: TGTGCCAGCAGCTTAGGCAGGGAATCGTGGAGCAATCAGCCCCAGCATTTT.

The chain is built from TRBV27 and TRBJ1-3; D is possibly TRBD1 (5 bases). V was shortened by 3 bases and J by 1 base, with 16 bases between the two germline ends. The CDR3 sequence is 17 residues long. Germline CDR1 MNHEY, CDR2 SMNVEV (reference sequence). The CDR3: CASSFRSRVKSGNTIYF. In DNA, the CDR3 is TGTGCCAGCAGTTTCCGATCCAGGGTTAAGTCTGGAAACACCATATATTTT.

The genes are TRBV2 and TRBJ1-5; D gene unclear. Trimming stripped 7 bases from V and 5 bases from J, with 12 bases between. The CDR3 sequence is 13 residues long. Germline CDR1 SNHLY, CDR2 FYNNEI. The CDR3 loop reads CASKVTEYQPQHF. Here the CDR3 DNA reads TGTGCCAGCAAGGTAACAGAGTATCAGCCCCAGCATTTT.

V gene TRBV19 combines with J gene TRBJ2-7, with TRBD1 matching over 9 bases. The V gene end was trimmed by 6 bases and the J gene end by 5 bases; junction bases not matched to a gene: 5. CDR3 length: 13 residues. The germline V gene has CDR1 LNHDA and CDR2 SQIVND (reference sequence). This CDR3 reads CASRAGQGNEQYF. The CDR3 DNA is TGTGCCAGTAGGGCGGGACAGGGAAACGAGCAGTACTTC.

In this sample, this clonotype turned up a few times. This chain links TRBV7-3 with TRBJ2-2; D might be TRBD2 (5 bases). The CDR3 spans 16 residues. Trimming left V 1 base short and J 0 bases short, with 9 bases between. The germline gives CDR1 SGHTA, CDR2 FQGTGA. The CDR3 DNA is TGTGCCAGCAGCTTAAACCCTAGCTCGAACACCGGGGAGCTGTTTTTT. It yields the protein CASSLNPSSNTGELFF. The complete variable domain, with remaining parts taken from reference TRBV7-3 and TRBJ2-2, reads GAGVSQTPSNKVTEKGKYVELRCDPISGHTALYWYRQSLGQGPEFLIYFQGTGAADDSGLPNDRFFAVRPEGSVSTLKIQRTERGDSAVYLCASSLNPSSNTGELFFGEGSRLTVL.

J is TRBJ1-1 and V is TRBV20-1; D might be TRBD1 (5 bases). Deletions cut 8 bases from V and 3 bases from J, with 13 bases between. This CDR3 is 12 amino acids long. CDR1 is DFQATT and CDR2 is SNEGSKA in the germline V gene (reference sequence). CDR3 amino acids: CSTGTYYTEAFF. As DNA, the CDR3 is TGCAGTACTGGGACGTACTACACTGAAGCTTTCTTT.

The CDR3 nucleotides read TGTGCCAGCAGCTCTCCGGGACTAGTTATAAACACCGGGGAGCTGTTTTTT. It specifies CASSSPGLVINTGELFF. V usage is TRBV7-2 and J usage is TRBJ2-2, with 8 bases identical to TRBD2. The CDR3 runs 17 residues. The ends lost 4 bases at V and 2 bases at J; junction bases unmatched: 9. CDR1 and CDR2 from the germline V gene are SGHTA and FQGNSA. Full variable domain (rest looked up from reference TRBV7-2 and TRBJ2-2): GAGVSQSPSNKVTEKGKDVELRCDPISGHTALYWYRQSLGQGLEFLIYFQGNSAPDKSGLPSDRFSAERTGGSVSTLTIQRTQQEDSAVYLCASSSPGLVINTGELFFGEGSRLTVL.

The chain employs TRBV7-2 and TRBJ1-1, with 8 nucleotides matching TRBD1. The CDR3 contains 18 residues. Losses at the gene ends were 6 bases for V and 1 base for J; bases not matched to a gene: 16. CDR1 SGHTA and CDR2 FQGNSA come from the germline V gene. This chain's CDR3 is CASRRKLLRGTGNTEAFF. For the CDR3, the DNA is TGTGCCAGCAGACGTAAACTACTTAGGGGGACAGGGAACACTGAAGCTTTCTTT. The whole variable domain, remainder taken from reference TRBV7-2 and TRBJ1-1, is GAGVSQSPSNKVTEKGKDVELRCDPISGHTALYWYRQSLGQGLEFLIYFQGNSAPDKSGLPSDRFSAERTGGSVSTLTIQRTQQEDSAVYLCASRRKLLRGTGNTEAFFGQGTRLTVV.